The 29 T cell receptor beta chains in this list originate from one sample, sequenced in a study of human T cells and chemical hapten exposure. The time point here: patch test 1, 2 weeks after DPC sensitization. This sample's treatment: therapeutic diphenylcyclopropenone sensitization with weekly scalp DPC. TCRdb used MiXCR to reprocess the RACE reads, holding one entry per CDR3 protein. The data hold tens of thousands of distinct CDR3 sequences, with more than 9% observed a single time. The sample in question was whole blood, obtained in connection with sensitization to the hapten diphenylcyclopropenone (DPC). Receptor source: a man in his forties with alopecia areata. Some clones in this sample may be carry-over from other donors' samples.

This clonotype was counted at least ten times. The CDR3 DNA reads TGTGCCAGCAGCTTACGGAAGCGGGACGAGCAGTACTTC. This codes for CASSLRKRDEQYF. The V gene is TRBV7-2, the J gene TRBJ2-7, with D perhaps TRBD2 (6 bases). The length of the CDR3 is 13 residues. The ends were cut back, 2 bases at V and 5 bases at J, with 10 bases in the middle. CDR1 and CDR2 from the germline V gene are SGHTA and FQGNSA.

This clonotype was observed a handful of times. The chain uses TRBV6-5 and TRBJ2-5; D remains unclear. In germline, CDR1 is MNHEY, CDR2 SVGAGI. V was clipped by 6 bases and J by 0 bases, with 8 bases between them. This CDR3 is 13 amino acids long. CDR3 sequence reads: CASSRYDQETQYF. The DNA for the CDR3 is TGTGCCAGCAGCCGCTACGACCAAGAGACCCAGTACTTC.

This clonotype is categorized as medium-sized (0.01 to 0.1%). V usage is TRBV30 and J usage is TRBJ2-1, with no clear D. The CDR3 has 13 residues. Germline CDR1 reads GTSNPN; CDR2 reads SVGIG (reference sequence). The germline V and J ends were trimmed by 0 bases and 6 bases, with 9 bases remaining between them. The CDR3 sequence is CAWSVSWGNEQFF. The CDR3 region has the DNA TGTGCCTGGAGTGTATCGTGGGGCAATGAGCAGTTCTTC.

This clonotype was recorded only once. The genes are TRBV2 and TRBJ2-7; possible D gene TRBD1, 6 bases. V was pared by 5 bases and J by 1 base, with 9 bases between. Germline V gene lookup returns CDR1 SNHLY and CDR2 FYNNEI. The length of the CDR3 is 13 residues. The CDR3 nucleotides are TGTGCCAGCAGTCAAGGGGGTTCCTACGAGCAGTACTTC. It codes for CASSQGGSYEQYF.

The chain has TRBV12-3 or TRBV12-4 and TRBJ2-5; possible D gene TRBD2, 5 bases. The CDR3 totals 16 residues. V lost 6 bases and J 5 bases, leaving 22 bases between the germline ends. CDR3 amino acids: CASSPGPRGARETQYF. For the CDR3, the DNA is TGTGCCAGCAGCCCTGGGCCCCGGGGAGCCAGGGAGACCCAGTACTTC.

The chain couples TRBV7-9 to TRBJ2-2, with a tentative D call TRBD2 (5 bases). Looked up from germline, CDR1 is SEHNR and CDR2 is FQNEAQ (reference sequence). CDR3 size: 17 residues. Trimming removed 6 bases at V and 5 bases at J, with 22 bases between. The CDR3 nucleotides are TGTGCCAGCAGAAAACTAGGCAGTGGCGAGAGAACCGGGGAGCTGTTTTTT. This gives the protein CASRKLGSGERTGELFF.

The rearrangement uses TRBV7-6 and TRBJ2-3; D tentatively reads TRBD1 or TRBD2 (5 bases each). There are 15 residues in the CDR3. The germline V gene encodes CDR1 SGHVS and CDR2 FNYEAQ. Deletions cut 5 bases from V and 2 bases from J, with 14 bases between. The CDR3 reads CASSVGRSFTDTQYF. The CDR3 nucleotides read TGTGCCAGCAGCGTGGGACGCAGTTTCACAGATACGCAGTATTTT. The full variable domain, its missing parts supplied by reference TRBV7-6 and TRBJ2-3, is GAGVSQSPRYKVTKRGQDVALRCDPISGHVSLYWYRQALGQGPEFLTYFNYEAQQDKSGLPNDRFSAERPEGSISTLTIQRTEQRDSAMYRCASSVGRSFTDTQYFGPGTRLTVL.

There are many counts of this clonotype. The chain has TRBV20-1 and TRBJ2-7, with 14 positions matching TRBD2. Trimming took 2 bases from V and 3 from J; bases not matched to a gene: 9. This CDR3 comprises 17 residues. CDR1 is DFQATT and CDR2 is SNEGSKA in the germline V gene (reference sequence). This chain's CDR3 is CSARSETSGRAIYEQYF. The CDR3 DNA sequence: TGCAGTGCTAGATCGGAGACTAGCGGGAGGGCAATCTACGAGCAGTACTTC.

The sample holds a few counts of this clonotype. The V call is TRBV6-6, the J call TRBJ2-7, with D possibly TRBD2 on 5 matching bases. The V end lost 2 bases, the J end lost 3 bases, and 8 bases lay between the germline ends. Germline assignment: CDR1 MNHNY and CDR2 SVGAGI (reference sequence). CDR3 length: 13 amino acids. DNA for the CDR3: TGTGCCAGCAGTTACCCGGAGGACTACGAGCAGTACTTC. Translating gives CASSYPEDYEQYF.

The sample holds a few counts of this clonotype. The chain combines TRBV4-3 with TRBJ2-2; TRBD1 aligns across 7 bases. Germline V gene sequence: CDR1 LGHNA, CDR2 YSLEER. CDR3 size: 15 residues. V lost 1 base and J lost 6; bases outside the gene matches: 5. The CDR3 region is CASSQADRVAGELFF. The CDR3 nucleotides read TGCGCCAGCAGCCAAGCTGACAGGGTAGCCGGGGAGCTGTTTTTT.

There are many counts of this clonotype. The rearrangement links TRBV28 to TRBJ2-6; D is uncertain. The germline V gene has CDR1 MDHEN and CDR2 SYDVKM. Between the trimmed V and J ends, which lost 10 bases and 0 bases, there was a span of 7 bases. The CDR3 has 13 amino acids. In DNA, the CDR3 is TGTGCCAATGCGCCCTCTGGGGCCAACGTCCTGACTTTC. It specifies CANAPSGANVLTF.

This chain links TRBV11-2 with TRBJ2-7; weak D call: TRBD2 (5 bases). The germline V and J ends were trimmed by 5 bases and 2 bases, with 16 bases remaining between them. This CDR3 spans 15 amino acids. Germline lookup yields CDR1 SGHAT and CDR2 FQNNGV. CDR3 sequence (DNA): TGTGCCAGCAGCCCATTGCTCTTCGGGACCTACGAGCAGTACGTC. Translating gives CASSPLLFGTYEQYV.

This clonotype was recorded a few times. The rearrangement uses TRBV20-1 and TRBJ1-2; 8 bases are shared with TRBD1. Losses at the gene ends were 3 bases for V and 6 bases for J; bases not matched to a gene: 6. From germline, CDR1 is DFQATT and CDR2 SNEGSKA (reference sequence). The CDR3 loop spans 13 amino acids. The CDR3 bases are TGCAGTGCTAGCCCAGGGGGCGCCGATGGCTACACCTTC. As protein: CSASPGGADGYTF.

This clonotype was observed at least ten times. The CDR3 nucleotides read TGTGCCAGCAGCTTAGCGGGGGGGTTCAGGGGAAGCGATCAGCCCCAGCATTTT. Translating gives CASSLAGGFRGSDQPQHF. This chain links TRBV7-8 with TRBJ1-5; possibly TRBD1 for D (6 bases). CDR1 is SGHVS, CDR2 FQNEAQ, per germline. The CDR3 extends over 18 amino acids. V was pared by 0 bases and J by 5 bases, with 20 bases between.

Many counts were recorded for this clonotype. The chain links TRBV10-3 to TRBJ2-3, with 9 bases lining up with TRBD1. The CDR3 has 16 amino acids. Per germline, CDR1 ENHRY and CDR2 SYGVKD. V shed 3 bases, J shed 3 bases, and the junction held 7 bases outside the gene matches. Here the CDR3 DNA reads TGTGCCATCAGTGACCAACAGGGGGCTGTGACAGATACGCAGTATTTT. This gives the protein CAISDQQGAVTDTQYF.

This clonotype was seen a handful of times. This CDR3 reads CAISEGASGYGYTF. The CDR3 nucleotides read TGTGCCATCAGTGAGGGAGCCAGTGGGTATGGCTACACCTTC. The chain carries TRBV10-3 and TRBJ1-2; D ambiguous. The CDR3 runs 14 residues. Germline CDR1 reads ENHRY; CDR2 reads SYGVKD. Trimming removed 2 bases from V and 5 bases from J, with 12 bases in between.

The chain has TRBV30 and TRBJ2-7; D unclear. Trimming shortened V by 3 bases and J by 2 bases, and 17 bases separated the two germline ends. Germline V gene data show CDR1 as GTSNPN and CDR2 as SVGIG (reference sequence). This CDR3 spans 15 amino acids. In DNA form, the CDR3 reads TGTGCCTGGAGAATTGGTCCGGAAACGACCTACGAGCAGTACTTC. Translated: CAWRIGPETTYEQYF.

This clonotype was seen a few times. This chain uses TRBV20-1 with TRBJ1-2, with 8 bases aligning to TRBD1. This CDR3 is built from 14 residues. The germline CDR1 and CDR2 sequences are DFQATT and SNEGSKA (reference sequence). Trimming removed 4 bases from V and 8 bases from J; junction bases left unmatched: 12. This chain's CDR3 is CSAIQQGEIRGYTF. CDR3 coding DNA: TGCAGTGCTATCCAACAGGGGGAGATAAGGGGCTACACCTTC.

In this sample, this clonotype turned up a few times. This chain links TRBV27 with TRBJ2-7; possibly TRBD2 for D (5 bases). V was pared by 3 bases and J by 0 bases, with 12 bases between. CDR1 and CDR2 (germline): MNHEY, SMNVEV (reference sequence). The CDR3 has 15 residues. The CDR3 sequence is CASSFSRTGSYEQYV. The CDR3, as DNA: TGTGCCAGCAGTTTTTCCAGGACTGGCTCCTACGAGCAGTACGTC.

This clonotype was counted between two and nine times. J is TRBJ2-2 and V is TRBV27, with D possibly being TRBD1 or TRBD2 (5 bases each). The CDR3 contains 14 residues. Germline CDR1 is MNHEY and CDR2 is SMNVEV (reference sequence). Trimming took off 3 bases at V and 4 bases at J, with 9 bases between the two ends. CDR3 in amino acids: CASSFWGSTGELFF. The CDR3, as DNA: TGTGCCAGCAGTTTTTGGGGGTCCACCGGGGAGCTGTTTTTT.

This clonotype was seen more than once but under ten times. J is TRBJ1-6 and V is TRBV7-9, with D perhaps TRBD1 (5 bases). This CDR3 comprises 13 residues. V gave up 4 bases and J gave up 13 bases, with 14 bases separating them. Germline V gene data show CDR1 as SEHNR and CDR2 as FQNEAQ (reference sequence). The CDR3 spells CASSSEGSGPLHF. CDR3 in DNA: TGTGCCAGCAGCTCAGAGGGATCAGGGCCCCTCCACTTT.

The gene calls are TRBV28 and TRBJ1-6; D call uncertain. In germline, CDR1 is MDHEN, CDR2 SYDVKM. Trimming removed 2 bases at V and 7 bases at J, with 12 bases between. CDR3 length: 15 residues. CDR3 nucleotides: TGTGCCAGCAGTTTAACCGGACCTTGGAATTCACCCCTCCACTTT. It encodes CASSLTGPWNSPLHF. Variable domain in full (rest from reference TRBV28 and TRBJ1-6): DVKVTQSSRYLVKRTGEKVFLECVQDMDHENMFWYRQDPGLGLRLIYFSYDVKMKEKGDIPEGYSVSREKKERFSLILESASTNQTSMYLCASSLTGPWNSPLHFGNGTRLTVT.

This clonotype appeared many times. The CDR3, as DNA: TGCAGTGCTAGTTATAGGGCCTCTGGAAACACCATATATTTT. Protein sequence: CSASYRASGNTIYF. This chain connects TRBV20-1 to TRBJ1-3; D unclear. This CDR3 has 14 residues. V lost 3 bases and J lost 0, with 9 bases in between. Per the germline V gene, CDR1 is DFQATT and CDR2 is SNEGSKA (reference sequence).

This clonotype was observed a handful of times. The genes are TRBV27 and TRBJ2-7, with TRBD1 as a possible D gene (6 bases). The CDR3 contains 15 residues. CDR1 and CDR2 (germline): MNHEY, SMNVEV (reference sequence). The V end was cut by 5 bases, the J end by 0 bases, with 14 bases between. The CDR3: CASSRNSGASYEQYV. The CDR3 nucleotides are TGTGCCAGCAGTCGAAATTCAGGGGCCTCCTACGAGCAGTACGTC.

The table lists this clonotype with many counts. The chain joins TRBV10-3 to TRBJ2-3, with D possibly being TRBD1 (6 bases). This CDR3 region has 15 residues. CDR1 is ENHRY, CDR2 SYGVKD, per germline. The ends were cut back, 0 bases at V and 7 bases at J, with 14 bases in the middle. The CDR3 loop reads CAISESRQGLNTQYF. Written as DNA, the CDR3 is TGTGCCATCAGTGAGTCACGGCAGGGGCTAAATACGCAGTATTTT.

This clonotype showed up many times. Here the CDR3 DNA reads TGTGCCAGCAGCTGGACTAGCGGGGCCCTCGTAGGGCAGTTCTTC. Protein product: CASSWTSGALVGQFF. V is TRBV7-2 and J is TRBJ2-1; 12 nucleotides agree with TRBD2. Per the germline V gene, CDR1 is SGHTA and CDR2 is FQGNSA. The CDR3 loop spans 15 amino acids. V shed 4 bases and J 12 bases; nucleotides not matched to a gene: 10.

This clonotype has more than one count but fewer than ten. The junction does not match germline at one end; this may be a read error. This chain links TRBV6-2 or TRBV6-3 with TRBJ2-5; D gene ambiguous. Germline-derived CDR1 and CDR2 are MNHEY and SVGEGT. This CDR3 is built from 12 residues. The CDR3 coding sequence is TGTGCCAGCAGTAACTCAAAAGAGACCCAGTACTTC. This gives the protein CASSNSKETQYF.

This clonotype was detected a few times. The rearrangement joins TRBV10-3 to TRBJ2-3; no definite D call. With 2 bases removed from V and 0 bases from J, the gap between germline ends came to 15 bases. The CDR3 is 17 residues long. Germline V CDR1 and CDR2: ENHRY, SYGVKD. CDR3 DNA sequence: TGTGCCATCAGTGAGCCCTCGATGGGAACAAGCACAGATACGCAGTATTTT. It specifies CAISEPSMGTSTDTQYF.

This clonotype was observed at least ten times. The rearrangement joins TRBV27 to TRBJ2-3; no reliable D call. The V end was cut by 5 bases, the J end by 0 bases, with 12 bases between. The CDR3 is 15 residues long. CDR1 is MNHEY, CDR2 SMNVEV, per germline (reference sequence). The CDR3 DNA reads as TGTGCCAGCAGTGGGCTCATCGCTAGCACAGATACGCAGTATTTT. Its translation is CASSGLIASTDTQYF.